What follows are 10 T cell receptor beta chains derived from one specimen sequenced in a study of tumour-infiltrating T cells in Burkitt lymphoma. This table comes from immunoSEQ multiplex PCR, and its TCRdb copy is limited to in-frame clones, with some not included. The sample comprises approximately 5,500 clones, less than 20% of which are singletons, and roughly an eighth rests with the top ten. Material: tumor tissue. The receptors here all came from a human donor with diffuse large B-cell lymphoma.

The rearrangement uses TRBV5-6 and TRBJ2-3, with D hard to call. This CDR3 contains 14 residues. Germline V gene data show CDR1 as SGHDT and CDR2 as YYEEEE. Between the trimmed V and J ends, which lost 0 bases and 0 bases, there was a span of 5 bases. The CDR3 sequence: CASSLGGSTDTQYF. The CDR3 bases are TGTGCCAGCAGCTTGGGGGGTAGCACAGATACGCAGTATTTT.

The chain combines TRBV6-5 with TRBJ2-1, with 8 bases lining up with TRBD2. Germline assignment: CDR1 MNHEY and CDR2 SVGAGI. Trimming at V came to 2 bases and at J to 5 bases, leaving 5 bases not matched to a gene. The CDR3 totals 15 residues. The CDR3 loop is CASSYGSGADNEQFF. CDR3 DNA sequence: TGTGCCAGCAGTTACGGTAGCGGGGCCGACAATGAGCAGTTCTTC.

This clone has only a few counts. This chain uses TRBV18 with TRBJ1-2; 10 bases line up with TRBD1. Per germline, CDR1 KGHSH and CDR2 LQKENI. This CDR3 has 14 amino acids. The J segment lost 7 bases and the V segment lost 5 bases, leaving 7 bases of the junction unmatched. CDR3 bases: TGTGCCAGCTCAACAGACAGGGGGCATTCTGGCTACACCTTC. Translating gives CASSTDRGHSGYTF.

This clone was seen only a few times. The rearrangement joins TRBV10-1 to TRBJ1-1; possible D gene TRBD1, 5 bases. The germline V gene encodes CDR1 WNHNN and CDR2 SYGVQD (reference sequence). This CDR3 has 13 amino acids. Trimming took 3 bases from V and 5 from J, leaving 10 bases between them. CDR3 residues: CASSEQETTEAFF. DNA of the CDR3: TGCGCCAGCAGTGAACAGGAGACGACTGAAGCTTTCTTT.

The table lists this clone with a few counts. The CDR3, as DNA: TGTGCCAGCAGCTGGACAGGGCAGGGCTACACCTTC. Its protein is CASSWTGQGYTF. The chain employs TRBV5-4 and TRBJ1-2, with TRBD1 matching over 8 bases. The germline V gene has CDR1 SGHNT and CDR2 YYREEE (reference sequence). Losses at the gene ends were 3 bases for V and 8 bases for J; bases not matched to a gene: 3. CDR3 size: 12 residues.

This clone was seen a few times. DNA for the CDR3: TGTGCCAGCAGCCTCGGGACAGTCGGCGGAATGGAGCAGTTCTTC. Protein: CASSLGTVGGMEQFF. The chain recombines TRBV5-4 with TRBJ2-1; TRBD1 matches 7 bases. Per the germline V gene, CDR1 is SGHNT and CDR2 is YYREEE (reference sequence). The CDR3 has 15 amino acids. V was pared by 4 bases and J by 10 bases, with 14 bases of the junction left unmatched.

The chain employs TRBV5-1 and TRBJ1-4, with D hard to call. The germline V and J ends were trimmed by 5 bases and 5 bases, with 13 bases remaining between them. Germline V CDR1 and CDR2: SGHRS, YFSETQ. The CDR3 extends over 14 amino acids. CDR3 coding DNA: TGCGCCAGCAGTACTCGTGGAGGGAATGAAAAACTGTTTTTT. Residues: CASSTRGGNEKLFF.

V gene TRBV14 combines with J gene TRBJ2-4; 7 nucleotides line up with TRBD1. The germline CDR1 and CDR2 sequences are SGHDN and FVKESK. The CDR3 contains 17 residues. Trimming took 4 bases from V and 0 from J; bases not matched to a gene: 9. CDR3 in DNA: TGTGCCAGCAGCCGAAGGACAGGACCTCTAGCCAAAAACATTCAGTACTTC. It yields the protein CASSRRTGPLAKNIQYF.

The rearrangement joins TRBV5-1 to TRBJ2-1, with TRBD2 matching over 9 bases. Trimming at V came to 5 bases and at J to 9 bases, leaving 6 bases not matched to a gene. This CDR3 contains 13 residues. The germline V gene encodes CDR1 SGHRS and CDR2 YFSETQ. This CDR3 is CASRIAGVSEQFF. CDR3 in DNA: TGCGCCAGCAGAATAGCGGGAGTGAGTGAGCAGTTCTTC. Filled out from reference TRBV5-1 and TRBJ2-1, the complete variable domain reads KAGVTQTPRYLIKTRGQQVTLSCSPISGHRSVSWYQQTPGQGLQFLFEYFSETQRNKGNFPGRFSGRQFSNSRSEMNVSTLELGDSALYLCASRIAGVSEQFFGPGTRLTVL.

This clone has a handful of counts. The V call is TRBV7-9, the J call TRBJ1-3; D is possibly TRBD1 (5 bases). This CDR3 region has 15 residues. The germline V gene has CDR1 SEHNR and CDR2 FQNEAQ (reference sequence). Deletions cut 3 bases from V and 0 bases from J, with 9 bases between. This CDR3 is CASSFLGPSGNTIYF. In DNA form, the CDR3 reads TGTGCCAGCAGCTTTTTGGGGCCCTCTGGAAACACCATATATTTT.